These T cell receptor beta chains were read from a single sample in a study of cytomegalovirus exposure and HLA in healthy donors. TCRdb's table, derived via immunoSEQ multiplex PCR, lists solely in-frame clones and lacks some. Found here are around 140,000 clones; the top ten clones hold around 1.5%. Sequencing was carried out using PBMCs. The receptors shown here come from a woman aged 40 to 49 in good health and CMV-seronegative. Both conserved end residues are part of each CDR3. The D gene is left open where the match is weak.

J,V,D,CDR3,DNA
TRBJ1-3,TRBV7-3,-,CASSPWGASGNTIYF,TGTGCCAGCAGCCCGTGGGGCGCCTCTGGAAACACCATATATTTT
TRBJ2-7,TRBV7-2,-,CASSPGVRSYEQYF,TGTGCCAGCAGCCCGGGGGTTAGGTCCTACGAGCAGTACTTC
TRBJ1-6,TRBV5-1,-,CASSTKPAGIFDNSPLHF,TGCGCCAGCAGCACCAAGCCGGCAGGGATTTTCGATAATTCACCCCTCCACTTT
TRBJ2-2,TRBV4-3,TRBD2,CASSQDSGLAGDGELFF,TGCGCCAGCAGCCAGGATTCAGGACTAGCGGGTGACGGGGAGCTGTTTTTT
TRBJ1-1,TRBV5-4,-,CASSQSGRTDTEAFF,TGTGCCAGCAGCCAGTCGGGAAGGACAGACACTGAAGCTTTCTTT
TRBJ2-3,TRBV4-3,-,CASSQGGGEDTQYF,TGCGCCAGCAGCCAAGGTGGCGGGGAGGATACGCAGTATTTT
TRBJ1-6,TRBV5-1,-,CASRAYSGNSPLHF,TGCGCCAGCAGAGCGTATTCCGGGAATTCACCCCTCCACTTT
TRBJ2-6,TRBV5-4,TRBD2,CASSPGLAGPGANVLTF,TGTGCCAGCAGCCCCGGACTAGCGGGACCTGGGGCCAACGTCCTGACTTTC
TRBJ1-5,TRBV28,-,CASSFSLGTPNQPQHF,TGTGCCAGCAGTTTTTCCCTCGGGACACCGAATCAGCCCCAGCATTTT
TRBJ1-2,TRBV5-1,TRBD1,CASSWGQGEDGYTF,TGCGCCAGCAGCTGGGGACAGGGGGAGGATGGCTACACCTTC
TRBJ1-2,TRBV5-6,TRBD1,CASSYDRGNYGYTF,TGTGCCAGCAGCTACGACAGGGGAAACTATGGCTACACCTTC
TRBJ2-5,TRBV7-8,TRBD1,CASSPGTGQETQYF,TGTGCCAGCAGCCCCGGGACAGGTCAAGAGACCCAGTACTTC
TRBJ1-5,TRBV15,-,CATSRDPTGQPQHF,TGTGCCACCAGCAGAGATCCTACAGGTCAGCCCCAGCATTTT
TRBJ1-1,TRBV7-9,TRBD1,CASSRTGGANTEAFF,TGTGCCAGCAGCAGAACAGGGGGGGCTAACACTGAAGCTTTCTTT
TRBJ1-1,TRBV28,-,CASSLPGMSTEAFF,TGTGCCAGCAGTTTACCAGGGATGAGCACTGAAGCTTTCTTT
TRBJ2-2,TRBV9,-,CASSVGVGGSGELFF,TGTGCCAGCAGCGTAGGAGTGGGGGGAAGCGGGGAGCTGTTTTTT
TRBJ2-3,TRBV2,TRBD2,CASSPSGGTADTQYF,TGTGCCAGCAGTCCTAGCGGGGGGACAGCCGATACGCAGTATTTT
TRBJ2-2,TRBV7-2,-,CASSPDRIAAGELFF,TGTGCCAGCAGCCCCGACAGGATCGCCGCCGGGGAGCTGTTTTTT
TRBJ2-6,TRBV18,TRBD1,CASSPRQGTGANVLTF,TGTGCCAGCTCACCACGACAGGGGACTGGGGCCAACGTCCTGACTTTC
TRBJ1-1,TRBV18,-,CASSEVRGDTEAFF,TGTGCCAGCTCAGAAGTTCGGGGGGACACTGAAGCTTTCTTT
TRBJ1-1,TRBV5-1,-,CASSLARGSGDTEAFF,TGCGCCAGCAGCTTGGCCAGGGGAAGCGGGGACACTGAAGCTTTCTTT
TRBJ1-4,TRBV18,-,CASSPLPGPTNEKLFF,TGTGCCAGCTCACCATTGCCAGGTCCAACTAATGAAAAACTGTTTTTT